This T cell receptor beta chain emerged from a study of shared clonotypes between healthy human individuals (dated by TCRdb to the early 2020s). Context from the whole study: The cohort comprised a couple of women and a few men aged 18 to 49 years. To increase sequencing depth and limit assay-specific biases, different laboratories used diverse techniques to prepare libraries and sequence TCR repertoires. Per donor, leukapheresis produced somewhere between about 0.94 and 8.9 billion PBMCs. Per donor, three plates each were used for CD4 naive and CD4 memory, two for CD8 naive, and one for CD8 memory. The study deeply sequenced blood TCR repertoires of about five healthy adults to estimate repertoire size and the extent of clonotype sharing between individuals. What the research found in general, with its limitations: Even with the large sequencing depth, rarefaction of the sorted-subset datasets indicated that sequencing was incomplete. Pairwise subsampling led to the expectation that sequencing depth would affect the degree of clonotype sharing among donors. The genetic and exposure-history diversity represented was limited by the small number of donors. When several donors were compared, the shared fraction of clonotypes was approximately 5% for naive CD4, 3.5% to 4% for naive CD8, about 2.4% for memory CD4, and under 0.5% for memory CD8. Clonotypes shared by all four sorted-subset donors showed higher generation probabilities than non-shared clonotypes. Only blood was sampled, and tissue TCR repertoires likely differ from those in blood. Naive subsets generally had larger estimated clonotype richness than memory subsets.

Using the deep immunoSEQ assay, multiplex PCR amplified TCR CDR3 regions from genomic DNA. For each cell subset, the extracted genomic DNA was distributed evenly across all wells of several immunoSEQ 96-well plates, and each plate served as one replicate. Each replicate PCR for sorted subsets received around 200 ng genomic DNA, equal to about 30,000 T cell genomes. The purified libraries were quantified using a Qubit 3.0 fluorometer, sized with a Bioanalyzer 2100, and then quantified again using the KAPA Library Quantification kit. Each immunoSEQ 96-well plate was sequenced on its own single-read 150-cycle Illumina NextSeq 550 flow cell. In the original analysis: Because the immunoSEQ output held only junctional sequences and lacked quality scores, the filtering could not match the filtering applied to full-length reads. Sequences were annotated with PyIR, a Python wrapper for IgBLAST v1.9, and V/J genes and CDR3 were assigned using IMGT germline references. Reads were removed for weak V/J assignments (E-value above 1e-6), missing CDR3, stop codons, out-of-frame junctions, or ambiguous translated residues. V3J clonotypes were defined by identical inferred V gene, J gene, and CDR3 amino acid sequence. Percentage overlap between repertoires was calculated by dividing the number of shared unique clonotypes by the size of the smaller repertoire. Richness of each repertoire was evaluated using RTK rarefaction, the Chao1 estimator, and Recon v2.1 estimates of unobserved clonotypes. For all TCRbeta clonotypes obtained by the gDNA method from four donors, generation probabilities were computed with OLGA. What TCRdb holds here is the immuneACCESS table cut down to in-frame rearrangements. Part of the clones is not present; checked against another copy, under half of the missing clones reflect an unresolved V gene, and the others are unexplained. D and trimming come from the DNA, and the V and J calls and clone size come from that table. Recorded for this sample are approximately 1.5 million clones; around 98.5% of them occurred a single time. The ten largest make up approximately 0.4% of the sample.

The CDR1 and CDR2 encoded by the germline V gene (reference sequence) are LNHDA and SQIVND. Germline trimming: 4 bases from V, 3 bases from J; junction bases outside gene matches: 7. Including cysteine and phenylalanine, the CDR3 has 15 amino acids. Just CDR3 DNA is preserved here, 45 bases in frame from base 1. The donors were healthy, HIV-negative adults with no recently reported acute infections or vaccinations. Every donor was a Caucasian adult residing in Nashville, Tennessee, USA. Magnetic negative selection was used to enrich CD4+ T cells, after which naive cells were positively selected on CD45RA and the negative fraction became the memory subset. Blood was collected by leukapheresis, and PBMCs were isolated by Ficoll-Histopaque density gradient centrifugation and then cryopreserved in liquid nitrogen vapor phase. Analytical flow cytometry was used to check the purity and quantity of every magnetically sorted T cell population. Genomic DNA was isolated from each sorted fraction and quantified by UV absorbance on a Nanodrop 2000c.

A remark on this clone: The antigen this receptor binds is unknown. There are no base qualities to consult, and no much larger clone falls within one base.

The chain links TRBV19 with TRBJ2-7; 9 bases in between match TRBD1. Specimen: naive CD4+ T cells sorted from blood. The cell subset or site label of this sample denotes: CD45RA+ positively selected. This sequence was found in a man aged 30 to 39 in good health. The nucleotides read TGTGCCAGTAGTAAACTAACAGGGGGCATCTACGAGCAGTACTTC. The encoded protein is CASSKLTGGIYEQYF.